Listed here are 12 T cell receptor beta chains from one sample, sequenced in a study of T-cell reconstitution after alpha-beta-depleted transplantation in children. Preparation of the TCRbeta library used unique molecular identifiers. TCRdb redid the calling of the PCR reads with MiXCR, one entry per CDR3 protein. The top ten clones hold around 15% of a sample with more than 500,000 distinct CDR3 sequences, roughly 11% of them seen once. Here the sequenced sample was PBMCs, mostly from graft donor cells, taken 180 days after TCRalphabeta/CD19-depleted stem cell transplant. The source is a female patient aged 2-9 years who had a stem cell transplant for aplastic anemia, so the T cells may come from the graft donor.

This clonotype appeared a single time. At one of its ends the junction is not consistent with the germline gene, which may arise from a read error. The V call is TRBV4-1, the J call TRBJ1-2; the D is unclear. Germline assignment: CDR1 MGHRA and CDR2 YSYEKL. This CDR3 is 14 amino acids long. CDR3 sequence reads: CASSQETEDYVYTF. CDR3 nucleotide sequence: TGCGCCAGCAGCCAAGAAACCGAGGACTATGTCTACACCTTC.

This clonotype is classed as medium-sized. The chain recombines TRBV12-3 or TRBV12-4 with TRBJ2-1; no definite D call. The length of the CDR3 is 14 residues. Trimming shortened V by 6 bases and J by 5 bases, and 14 bases separated the two germline ends. In DNA form, the CDR3 reads TGTGCCAGCAGCTCCCGGCCCGCGAACAATGAGCAGTTCTTC. It translates to CASSSRPANNEQFF.

Details on this clonotype: At one end the junction does not follow the germline gene, possibly because of a read error. The V call is TRBV20-1, the J call TRBJ2-1; 8 bases match TRBD2. The germline CDR1 and CDR2 sequences are DFQATT and SNEGSKA (reference sequence). This CDR3 is 14 amino acids long. CDR3 sequence reads: CGARIAGPYNEQFF. CDR3 nucleotides: TGCGGTGCTAGAATAGCGGGGCCCTACAATGAGCAGTTCTTC.

This clonotype has just a few counts. The V and J genes are TRBV28 and TRBJ2-3; 7 bases align to TRBD2. The germline gives CDR1 MDHEN, CDR2 SYDVKM. There are 15 residues in the CDR3. Unmatched junction bases numbered 9, after V lost 5 bases and J lost 4 bases. The CDR3 region has the DNA TGTGCCAGCAGTCCGAGCGGGAAAGGGGCAGATACGCAGTATTTT. Its protein is CASSPSGKGADTQYF.

This rearrangement joins TRBV6-2 or TRBV6-3 to TRBJ2-1, with 7 nucleotides matching TRBD1. V was pared by 8 bases and J by 0 bases, with 10 bases of the junction left unmatched. The CDR3 is 16 amino acids. Germline CDR1 is MNHEY and CDR2 is SVGEGT. CDR3 amino acids: CASGVRDSSSYNEQFF. Written as DNA, the CDR3 is TGTGCCAGCGGGGTTCGGGACAGCAGCTCCTACAATGAGCAGTTCTTC.

This clonotype appeared a few times. CDR3 DNA sequence: TGCGCCAGCAGCCAAGCAGGGGCGGGAGGCCCCTACGAGCAGTACTTC. It encodes CASSQAGAGGPYEQYF. The chain employs TRBV4-3 and TRBJ2-7, with 8 bases matching TRBD2. The CDR3 is 16 residues long. With V trimmed by 1 base and J by 2 bases, 7 bases remained unmatched. The germline V gene has CDR1 LGHNA and CDR2 YSLEER.

This clonotype has just a few counts. The chain employs TRBV28 and TRBJ2-5; 7 nucleotides align to TRBD1. V gave up 5 bases and J gave up 4 bases; unmatched junction bases: 13. Germline assignment: CDR1 MDHEN and CDR2 SYDVKM. The CDR3 loop spans 16 amino acids. The CDR3 loop reads CASSRPTDRVGETQYF. In DNA form, the CDR3 reads TGTGCCAGCAGTCGGCCGACCGACAGGGTTGGAGAGACCCAGTACTTC.

This clonotype was detected ten times or more. The V call is TRBV12-3 or TRBV12-4, the J call TRBJ1-1; D is uncertain. There are 14 residues in the CDR3. The ends were cut back, 3 bases at V and 6 bases at J, with 14 bases in the middle. The CDR3: CASSLGPGSAEAFF. The CDR3 DNA reads TGTGCCAGCAGTTTGGGCCCGGGATCCGCTGAAGCTTTCTTT.

The table lists this clonotype with many counts. V gene TRBV9 combines with J gene TRBJ2-1, with 10 positions matching TRBD1. In germline, CDR1 is SGDLS, CDR2 YYNGEE. The CDR3 loop spans 16 amino acids. With 2 bases clipped from V and 7 bases from J, the junction kept 9 bases outside the gene matches. The CDR3 nucleotides read TGTGCCAGCAGCGTTCTTTCCGGGACAGGGGATAATGAGCAGTTCTTC. Translating gives CASSVLSGTGDNEQFF.

The rearrangement joins TRBV5-1 to TRBJ1-4, with 7 bases aligning to TRBD1. Germline values: CDR1 SGHRS, CDR2 YFSETQ. The CDR3 covers 15 residues. The V segment lost 2 bases and the J segment 5 bases; nucleotides outside the gene matches: 6. DNA of the CDR3: TGCGCCAGCAGCTTCAATGGACAGGAAAATGAAAAACTGTTTTTT. Translating gives CASSFNGQENEKLFF.

This clonotype was recorded at least ten times. J is TRBJ1-6 and V is TRBV12-3 or TRBV12-4; D is undetermined. V was trimmed by 6 bases and J by 4 bases, leaving 10 bases between them. There are 14 residues in the CDR3. The CDR3 sequence: CASRPRAYNSPLHF. The CDR3 nucleotides read TGTGCCAGCAGACCGAGGGCTTATAATTCACCCCTCCACTTT.

At least ten counts were recorded for this clonotype. The V gene is TRBV7-9, the J gene TRBJ2-1; 7 bases match TRBD2. Per the germline V gene, CDR1 is SEHNR and CDR2 is FQNEAQ (reference sequence). There are 15 residues in the CDR3. The trim removed 3 bases at V and 3 bases at J, leaving 5 bases unmatched. In DNA form, the CDR3 reads TGTGCCAGCAGCTTCAGAGCGGGATACTACAATGAGCAGTTCTTC. The encoded protein is CASSFRAGYYNEQFF. Variable domain in full (rest from reference TRBV7-9 and TRBJ2-1): DTGVSQNPRHKITKRGQNVTFRCDPISEHNRLYWYRQTLGQGPEFLTYFQNEAQLEKSRLLSDRFSAERPKGSFSTLEIQRTEQGDSAMYLCASSFRAGYYNEQFFGPGTRLTVL.